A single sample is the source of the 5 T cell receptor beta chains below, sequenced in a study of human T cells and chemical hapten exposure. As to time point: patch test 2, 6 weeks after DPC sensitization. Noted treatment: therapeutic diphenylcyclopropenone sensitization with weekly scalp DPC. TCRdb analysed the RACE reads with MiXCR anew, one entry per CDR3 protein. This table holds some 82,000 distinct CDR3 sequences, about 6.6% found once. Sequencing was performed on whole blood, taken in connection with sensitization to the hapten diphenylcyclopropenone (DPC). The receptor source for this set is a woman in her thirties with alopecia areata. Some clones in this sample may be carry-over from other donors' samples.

The CDR3 nucleotides read TGTGCCAGCAGCTTAGAAGGGACTCGACTGACGGGACAGTATAATTCACCCCTCCACTTT. This sequence encodes CASSLEGTRLTGQYNSPLHF. The chain has TRBV11-3 and TRBJ1-6; 7 bases agree with TRBD1. This CDR3 has 20 residues. The germline V gene encodes CDR1 SGHNT and CDR2 YENEEA. Losses at the gene ends were 0 bases for V and 4 bases for J; bases not matched to a gene: 15.

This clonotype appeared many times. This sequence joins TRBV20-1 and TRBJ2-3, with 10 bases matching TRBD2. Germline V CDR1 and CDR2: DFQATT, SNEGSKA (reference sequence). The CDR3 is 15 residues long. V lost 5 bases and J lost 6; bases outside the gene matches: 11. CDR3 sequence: CSAGSGGARADTQYF. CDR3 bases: TGCAGTGCTGGAAGCGGGGGGGCGAGGGCTGATACGCAGTATTTT.

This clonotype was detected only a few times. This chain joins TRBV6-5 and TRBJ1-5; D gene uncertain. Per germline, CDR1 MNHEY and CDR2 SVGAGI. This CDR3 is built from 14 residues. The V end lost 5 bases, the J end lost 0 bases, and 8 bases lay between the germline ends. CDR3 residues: CASSPYFSNQPQHF. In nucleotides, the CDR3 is TGTGCCAGCAGTCCGTATTTTAGCAATCAGCCCCAGCATTTT.

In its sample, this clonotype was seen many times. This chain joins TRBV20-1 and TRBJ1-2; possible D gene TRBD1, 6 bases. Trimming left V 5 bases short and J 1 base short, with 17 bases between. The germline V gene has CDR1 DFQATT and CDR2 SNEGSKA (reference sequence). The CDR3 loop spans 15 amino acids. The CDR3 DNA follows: TGCAGTGCTCCCACGAAGGACAGCGTTAACTATGGCTACACCTTC. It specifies CSAPTKDSVNYGYTF.

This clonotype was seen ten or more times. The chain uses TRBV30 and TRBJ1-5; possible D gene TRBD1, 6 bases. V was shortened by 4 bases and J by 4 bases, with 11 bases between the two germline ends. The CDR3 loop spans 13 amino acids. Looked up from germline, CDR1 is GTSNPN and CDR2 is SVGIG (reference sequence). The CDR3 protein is CAWNADRNQPQHF. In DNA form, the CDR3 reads TGTGCCTGGAACGCGGACAGAAATCAGCCCCAGCATTTT. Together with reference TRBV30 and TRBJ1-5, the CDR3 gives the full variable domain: SQTIHQWPATLVQPVGSPLSLECTVEGTSNPNLYWYRQAAGRGLQLLFYSVGIGQISSEVPQNLSASRPQDRQFILSSKKLLLSDSGFYLCAWNADRNQPQHFGDGTRLSIL.